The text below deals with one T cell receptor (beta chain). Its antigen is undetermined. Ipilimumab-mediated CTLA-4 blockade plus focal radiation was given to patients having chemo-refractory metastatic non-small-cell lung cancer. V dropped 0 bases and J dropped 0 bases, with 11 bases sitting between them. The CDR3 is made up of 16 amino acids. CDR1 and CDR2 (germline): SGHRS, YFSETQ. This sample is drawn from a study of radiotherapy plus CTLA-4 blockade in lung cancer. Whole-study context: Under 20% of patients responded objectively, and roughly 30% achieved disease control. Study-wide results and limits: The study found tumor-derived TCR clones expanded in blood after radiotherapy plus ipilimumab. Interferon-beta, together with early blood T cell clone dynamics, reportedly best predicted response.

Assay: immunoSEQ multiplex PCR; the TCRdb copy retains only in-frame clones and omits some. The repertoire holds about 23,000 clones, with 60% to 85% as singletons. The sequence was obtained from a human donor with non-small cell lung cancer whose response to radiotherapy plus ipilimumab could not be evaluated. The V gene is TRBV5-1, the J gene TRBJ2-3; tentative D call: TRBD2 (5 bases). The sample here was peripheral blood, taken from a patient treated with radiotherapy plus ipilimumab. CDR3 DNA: TGCGCCAGCAGCTTGGGGAGAGGGTTTAGCACAGATACGCAGTATTTT. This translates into CASSLGRGFSTDTQYF.